This section outlines one TCR beta chain sequence together with its context. The sample belongs to a study of T cells in Graves' hyperthyroidism and ophthalmopathy. RNA transcripts gave rise to amplified TCR beta CDR3 regions. Carried out on the TCR CDR3, a first-round RT-PCR used the HTBI primer set. Via MiXCR, TCRdb re-called the multiplex PCR reads, giving one row per CDR3 protein. This table holds approximately 330,000 distinct CDR3 sequences, about 20% found once. The CDR3 consists of 16 residues. Germline-derived CDR1 and CDR2 are SGDLS and YYNGEE. The chain employs TRBV9 and TRBJ2-7, with D possibly matching TRBD2 (5 bases). The sequence came from a woman between 50 and 59 years old with Graves' hyperthyroidism. Sequenced input: blood. This CDR3 is CASSAGLPPRSYGQYV. In DNA form, the CDR3 reads TGTGCCAGCAGCGCCGGACTTCCGCCGCGTTCCTACGGGCAGTACGTC.